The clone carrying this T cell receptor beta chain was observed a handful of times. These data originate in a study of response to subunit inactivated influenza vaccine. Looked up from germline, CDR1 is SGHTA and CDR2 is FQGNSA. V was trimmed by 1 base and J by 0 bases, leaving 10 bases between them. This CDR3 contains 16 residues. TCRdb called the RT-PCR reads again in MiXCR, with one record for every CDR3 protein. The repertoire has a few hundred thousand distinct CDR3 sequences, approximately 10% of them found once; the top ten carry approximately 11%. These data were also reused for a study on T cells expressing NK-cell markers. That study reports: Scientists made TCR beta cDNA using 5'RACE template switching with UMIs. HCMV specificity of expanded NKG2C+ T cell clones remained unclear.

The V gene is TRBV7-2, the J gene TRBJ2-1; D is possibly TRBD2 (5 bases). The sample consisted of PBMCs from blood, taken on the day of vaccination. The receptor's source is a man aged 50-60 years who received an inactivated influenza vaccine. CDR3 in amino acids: CASSLGTGNSYNEQFF. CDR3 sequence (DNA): TGTGCCAGCAGCTTAGGAACGGGGAACTCCTACAATGAGCAGTTCTTC.